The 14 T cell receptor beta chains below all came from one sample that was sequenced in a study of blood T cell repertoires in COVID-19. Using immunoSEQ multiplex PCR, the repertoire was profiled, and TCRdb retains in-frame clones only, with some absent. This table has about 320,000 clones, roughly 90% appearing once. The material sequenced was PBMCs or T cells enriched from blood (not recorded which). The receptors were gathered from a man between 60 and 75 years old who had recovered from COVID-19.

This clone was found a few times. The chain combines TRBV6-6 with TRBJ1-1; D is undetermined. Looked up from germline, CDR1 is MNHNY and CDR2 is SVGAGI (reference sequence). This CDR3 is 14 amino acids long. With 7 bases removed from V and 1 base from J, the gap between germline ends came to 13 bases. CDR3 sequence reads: CASTGRTTNTEAFF. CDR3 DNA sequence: TGTGCCAGCACCGGGAGGACGACGAACACTGAAGCTTTCTTT.

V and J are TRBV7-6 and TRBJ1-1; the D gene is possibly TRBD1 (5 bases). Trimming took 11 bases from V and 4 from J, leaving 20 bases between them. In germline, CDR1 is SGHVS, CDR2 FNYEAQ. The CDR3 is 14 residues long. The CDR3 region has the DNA TGTGCCTCTAGCGCAGAGACAGCTGGCACTGAAGCTTTCTTT. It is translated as CASSAETAGTEAFF.

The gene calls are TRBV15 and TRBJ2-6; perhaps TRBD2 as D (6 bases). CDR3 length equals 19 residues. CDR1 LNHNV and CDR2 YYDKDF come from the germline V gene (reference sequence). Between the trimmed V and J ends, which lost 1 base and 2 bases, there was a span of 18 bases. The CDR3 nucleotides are TGTGCCACCAGCAGAGCTAAATCCCCTAGCGCAACTGGGGCCAACGTCCTGACTTTC. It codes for CATSRAKSPSATGANVLTF.

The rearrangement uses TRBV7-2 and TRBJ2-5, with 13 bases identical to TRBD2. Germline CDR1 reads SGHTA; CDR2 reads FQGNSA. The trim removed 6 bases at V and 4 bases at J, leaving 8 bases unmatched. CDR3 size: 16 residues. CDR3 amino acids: CASRRTSGSVGETQYF. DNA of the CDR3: TGTGCCAGCAGACGGACTAGCGGGAGTGTCGGAGAGACCCAGTACTTC.

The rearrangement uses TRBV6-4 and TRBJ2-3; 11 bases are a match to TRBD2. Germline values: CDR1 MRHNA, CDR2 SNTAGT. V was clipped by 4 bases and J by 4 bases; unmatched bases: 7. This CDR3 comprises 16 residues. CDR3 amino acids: CASSVTSGSQADTQYF. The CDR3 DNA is TGTGCCAGCAGTGTAACTAGCGGGAGTCAGGCAGATACGCAGTATTTT.

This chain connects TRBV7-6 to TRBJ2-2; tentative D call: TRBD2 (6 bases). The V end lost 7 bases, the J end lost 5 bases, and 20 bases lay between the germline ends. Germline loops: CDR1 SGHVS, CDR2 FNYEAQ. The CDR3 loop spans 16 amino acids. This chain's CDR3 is CASIPAWGGKTGELFF. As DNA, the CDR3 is TGTGCCAGCATCCCCGCCTGGGGAGGAAAGACCGGGGAGCTGTTTTTT.

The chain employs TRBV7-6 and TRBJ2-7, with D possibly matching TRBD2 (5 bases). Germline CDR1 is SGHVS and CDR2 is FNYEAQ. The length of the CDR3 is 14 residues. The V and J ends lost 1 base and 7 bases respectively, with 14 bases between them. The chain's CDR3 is CASSLGRGAREQYF. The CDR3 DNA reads TGTGCCAGCAGCTTAGGACGGGGAGCAAGGGAGCAGTACTTC.

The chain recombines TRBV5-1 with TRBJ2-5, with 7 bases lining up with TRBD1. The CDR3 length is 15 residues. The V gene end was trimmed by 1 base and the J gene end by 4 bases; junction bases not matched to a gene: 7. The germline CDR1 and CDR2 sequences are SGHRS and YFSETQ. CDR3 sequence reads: CASSLKGQEAETQYF. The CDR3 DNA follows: TGCGCCAGCAGCTTGAAAGGACAGGAGGCAGAGACCCAGTACTTC.

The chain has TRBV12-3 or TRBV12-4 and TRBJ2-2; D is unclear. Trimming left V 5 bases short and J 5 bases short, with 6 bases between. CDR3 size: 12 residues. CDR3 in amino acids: CASSQVTGELFF. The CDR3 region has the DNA TGTGCCAGCAGTCAGGTTACCGGGGAGCTGTTTTTT.

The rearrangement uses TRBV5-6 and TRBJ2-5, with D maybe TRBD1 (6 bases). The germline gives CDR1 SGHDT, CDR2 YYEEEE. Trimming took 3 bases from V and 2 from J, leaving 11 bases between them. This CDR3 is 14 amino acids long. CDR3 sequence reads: CASSSWDTQETQYF. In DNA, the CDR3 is TGTGCCAGCAGCTCCTGGGACACGCAAGAGACCCAGTACTTC.

The CDR3 region is CASSLTPGSYGYTF. DNA for the CDR3: TGTGCCAGCAGCCTCACCCCCGGGAGCTATGGCTACACCTTC. This chain joins TRBV9 and TRBJ1-2; no clear D gene. The CDR3 sequence is 14 residues long. Germline V gene data show CDR1 as SGDLS and CDR2 as YYNGEE. Trimming removed 4 bases at V and 4 bases at J, with 14 bases between.

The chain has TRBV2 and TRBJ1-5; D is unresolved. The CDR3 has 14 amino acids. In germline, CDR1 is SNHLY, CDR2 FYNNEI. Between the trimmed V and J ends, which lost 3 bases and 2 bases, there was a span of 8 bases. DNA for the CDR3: TGTGCCAGCAGTGAGGGCGTACGCAATCAGCCCCAGCATTTT. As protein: CASSEGVRNQPQHF. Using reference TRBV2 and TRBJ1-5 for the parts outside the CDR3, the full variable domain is EPEVTQTPSHQVTQMGQEVILRCVPISNHLYFYWYRQILGQKVEFLVSFYNNEISEKSEIFDDQFSVERPDGSNFTLKIRSTKLEDSAMYFCASSEGVRNQPQHFGDGTRLSIL.

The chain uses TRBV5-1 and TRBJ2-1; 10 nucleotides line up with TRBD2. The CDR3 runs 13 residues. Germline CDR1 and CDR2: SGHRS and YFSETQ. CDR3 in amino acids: CASGGDSYNEQFF. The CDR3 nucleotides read TGCGCAAGCGGGGGGGACTCCTACAATGAGCAGTTCTTC.

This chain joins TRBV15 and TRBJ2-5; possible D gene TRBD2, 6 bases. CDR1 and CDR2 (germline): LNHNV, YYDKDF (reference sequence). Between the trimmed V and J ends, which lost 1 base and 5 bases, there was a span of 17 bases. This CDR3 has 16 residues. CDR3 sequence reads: CATSRVGGYRGETQYF. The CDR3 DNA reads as TGTGCCACCAGCAGAGTTGGCGGTTATCGGGGGGAGACCCAGTACTTC.